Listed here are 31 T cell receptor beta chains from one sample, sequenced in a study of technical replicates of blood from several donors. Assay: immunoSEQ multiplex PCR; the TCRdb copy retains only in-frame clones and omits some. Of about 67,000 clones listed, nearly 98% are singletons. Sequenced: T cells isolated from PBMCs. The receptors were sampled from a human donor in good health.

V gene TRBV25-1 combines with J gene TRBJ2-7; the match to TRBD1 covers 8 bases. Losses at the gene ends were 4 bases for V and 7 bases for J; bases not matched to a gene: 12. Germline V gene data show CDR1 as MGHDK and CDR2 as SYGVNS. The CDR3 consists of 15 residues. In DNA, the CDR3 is TGTGCCAGCAGTGGAAGACACAGGGGGGAGCTGGAGCAGTACTTC. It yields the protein CASSGRHRGELEQYF.

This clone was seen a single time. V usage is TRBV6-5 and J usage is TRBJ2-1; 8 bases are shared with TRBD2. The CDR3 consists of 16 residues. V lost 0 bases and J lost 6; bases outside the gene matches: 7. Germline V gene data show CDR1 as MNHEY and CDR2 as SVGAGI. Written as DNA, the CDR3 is TGTGCCAGCAGTTACTCAGCGGGAGAAAGGGCCAATGAGCAGTTCTTC. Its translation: CASSYSAGERANEQFF.

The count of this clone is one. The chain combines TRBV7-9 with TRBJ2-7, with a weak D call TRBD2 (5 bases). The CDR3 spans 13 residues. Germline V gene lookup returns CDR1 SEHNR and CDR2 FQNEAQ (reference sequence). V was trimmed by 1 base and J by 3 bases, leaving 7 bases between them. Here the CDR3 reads CASSLGGLYEQYF. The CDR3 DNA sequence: TGTGCCAGCAGCTTAGGAGGGCTCTACGAGCAGTACTTC.

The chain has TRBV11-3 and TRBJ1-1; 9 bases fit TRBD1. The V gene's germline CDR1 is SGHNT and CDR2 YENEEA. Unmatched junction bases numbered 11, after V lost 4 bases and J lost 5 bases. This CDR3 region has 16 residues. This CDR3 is CASSSPHRGRRTEAFF. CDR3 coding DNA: TGTGCCAGCAGCTCTCCTCACAGGGGGCGCCGGACTGAAGCTTTCTTT.

CDR3 nucleotide sequence: TGTGCCAGCAGGACACAAGCGGGATCCTACGAGCAGTACTTC. Translated, it gives CASRTQAGSYEQYF. V gene TRBV6-1 combines with J gene TRBJ2-7; TRBD2 agrees at 7 bases. This CDR3 spans 14 amino acids. Germline values: CDR1 MNHNS, CDR2 SASEGT. The J segment lost 1 base and the V segment lost 6 bases, leaving 6 bases of the junction unmatched.

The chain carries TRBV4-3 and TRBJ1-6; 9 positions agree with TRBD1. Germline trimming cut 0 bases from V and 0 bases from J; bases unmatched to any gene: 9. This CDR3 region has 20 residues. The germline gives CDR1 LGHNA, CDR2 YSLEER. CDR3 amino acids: CASSQDSWTGVSSYNSPLHF. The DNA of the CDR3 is TGCGCCAGCAGCCAAGACTCTTGGACAGGGGTTAGCTCCTATAATTCACCCCTCCACTTT.

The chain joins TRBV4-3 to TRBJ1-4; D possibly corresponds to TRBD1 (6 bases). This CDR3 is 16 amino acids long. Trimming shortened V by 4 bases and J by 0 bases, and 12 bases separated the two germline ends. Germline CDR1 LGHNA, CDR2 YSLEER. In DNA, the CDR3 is TGCGCCAGCAGCCGGATCTACAGGGCAACTAATGAAAAACTGTTTTTT. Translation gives CASSRIYRATNEKLFF.

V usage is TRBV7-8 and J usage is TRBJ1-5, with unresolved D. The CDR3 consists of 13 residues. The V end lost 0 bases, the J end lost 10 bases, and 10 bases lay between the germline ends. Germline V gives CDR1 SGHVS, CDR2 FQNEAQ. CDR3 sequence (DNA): TGTGCCAGCAGCTTAGCGAGGCAGTCACCCCAGCATTTT. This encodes CASSLARQSPQHF.

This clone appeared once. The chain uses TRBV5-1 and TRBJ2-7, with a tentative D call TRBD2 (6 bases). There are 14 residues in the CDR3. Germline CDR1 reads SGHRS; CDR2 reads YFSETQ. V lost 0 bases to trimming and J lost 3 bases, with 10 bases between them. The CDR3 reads CASSLAREIYEQYF. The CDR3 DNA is TGCGCCAGCAGCTTGGCTCGGGAGATCTACGAGCAGTACTTC.

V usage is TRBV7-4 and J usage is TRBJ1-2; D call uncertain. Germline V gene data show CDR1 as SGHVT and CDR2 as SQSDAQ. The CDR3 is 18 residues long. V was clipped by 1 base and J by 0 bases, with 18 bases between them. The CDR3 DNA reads TGTGCCAGCAGCTTAGTACACACGTCTCATCCAGCTAACTATGGCTACACCTTC. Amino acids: CASSLVHTSHPANYGYTF.

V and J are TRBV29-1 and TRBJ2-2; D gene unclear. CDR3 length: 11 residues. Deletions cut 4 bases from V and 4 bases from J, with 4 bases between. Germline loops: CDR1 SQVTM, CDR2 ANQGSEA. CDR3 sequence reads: CSVAITGELFF. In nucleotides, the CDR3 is TGCAGCGTTGCAATCACCGGGGAGCTGTTTTTT.

The CDR3 nucleotides are TGCGCCAGCAGCTTGGACACAGGGGTAGGGGAGCTGTTTTTT. Translated: CASSLDTGVGELFF. This rearrangement joins TRBV5-1 to TRBJ2-2, with 7 bases lining up with TRBD1. The CDR3 is 14 residues long. The trim removed 0 bases at V and 8 bases at J, leaving 4 bases unmatched. Germline V gene sequence: CDR1 SGHRS, CDR2 YFSETQ.

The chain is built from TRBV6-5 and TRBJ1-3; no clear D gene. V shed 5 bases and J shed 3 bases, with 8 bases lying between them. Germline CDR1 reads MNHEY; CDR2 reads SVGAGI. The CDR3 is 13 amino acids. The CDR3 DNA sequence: TGTGCCAGCAGTCGAGGGCTTGGAAACACCATATATTTT. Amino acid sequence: CASSRGLGNTIYF.

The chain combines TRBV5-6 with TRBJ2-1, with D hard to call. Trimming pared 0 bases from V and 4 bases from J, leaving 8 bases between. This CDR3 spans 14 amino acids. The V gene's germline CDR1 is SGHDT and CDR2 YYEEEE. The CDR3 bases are TGTGCCAGCAGCTTGGTAGCTAGTTACAATGAGCAGTTCTTC. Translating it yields CASSLVASYNEQFF. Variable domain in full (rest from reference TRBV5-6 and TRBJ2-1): DAGVTQSPTHLIKTRGQQVTLRCSPKSGHDTVSWYQQALGQGPQFIFQYYEEEERQRGNFPDRFSGHQFPNYSSELNVNALLLGDSALYLCASSLVASYNEQFFGPGTRLTVL.

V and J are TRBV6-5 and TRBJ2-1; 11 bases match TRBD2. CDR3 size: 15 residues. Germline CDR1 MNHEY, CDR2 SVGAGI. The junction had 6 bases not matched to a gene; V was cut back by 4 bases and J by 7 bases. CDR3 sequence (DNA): TGTGCCAGCAGTTCTTGGACTAGCGGGCGGAATGAGCAGTTCTTC. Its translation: CASSSWTSGRNEQFF.

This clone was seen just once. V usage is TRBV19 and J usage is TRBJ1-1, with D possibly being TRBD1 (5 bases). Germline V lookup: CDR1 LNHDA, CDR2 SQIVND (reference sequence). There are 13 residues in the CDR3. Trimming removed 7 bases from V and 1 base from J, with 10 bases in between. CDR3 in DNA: TGTGCCAGTAACCCTACAGGGAACACTGAAGCTTTCTTT. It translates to CASNPTGNTEAFF.

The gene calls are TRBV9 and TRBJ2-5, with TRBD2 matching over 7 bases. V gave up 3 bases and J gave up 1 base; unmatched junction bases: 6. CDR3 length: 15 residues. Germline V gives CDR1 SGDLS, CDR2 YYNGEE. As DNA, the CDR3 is TGTGCCAGCAGCGGTCCCAGCGGGATCCAAGAGACCCAGTACTTC. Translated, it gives CASSGPSGIQETQYF.

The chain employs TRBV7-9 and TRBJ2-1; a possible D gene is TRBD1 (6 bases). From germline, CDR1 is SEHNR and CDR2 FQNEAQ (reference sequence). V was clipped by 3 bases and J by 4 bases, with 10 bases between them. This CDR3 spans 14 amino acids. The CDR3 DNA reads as TGTGCCAGCAGCTTCCGGGACAAATACAATGAGCAGTTCTTC. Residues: CASSFRDKYNEQFF.

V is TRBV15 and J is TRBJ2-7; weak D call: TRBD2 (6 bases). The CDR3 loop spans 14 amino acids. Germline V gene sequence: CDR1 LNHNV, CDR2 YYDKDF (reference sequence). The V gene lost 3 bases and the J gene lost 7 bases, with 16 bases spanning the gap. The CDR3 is CATSSGRELREQYF. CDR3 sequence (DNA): TGTGCCACCAGCAGTGGCCGGGAGCTAAGGGAGCAGTACTTC. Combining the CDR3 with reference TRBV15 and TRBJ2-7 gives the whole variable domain DAMVIQNPRYQVTQFGKPVTLSCSQTLNHNVMYWYQQKSSQAPKLLFHYYDKDFNNEADTPDNFQSRRPNTSFCFLDIRSPGLGDTAMYLCATSSGRELREQYFGPGTRLTVT.

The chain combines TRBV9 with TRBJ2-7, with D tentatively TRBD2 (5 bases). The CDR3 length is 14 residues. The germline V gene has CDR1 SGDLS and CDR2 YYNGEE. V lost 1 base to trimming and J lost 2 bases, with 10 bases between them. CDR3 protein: CASSVSTGTYEQYF. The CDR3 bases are TGTGCCAGCAGCGTATCAACGGGAACCTACGAGCAGTACTTC.

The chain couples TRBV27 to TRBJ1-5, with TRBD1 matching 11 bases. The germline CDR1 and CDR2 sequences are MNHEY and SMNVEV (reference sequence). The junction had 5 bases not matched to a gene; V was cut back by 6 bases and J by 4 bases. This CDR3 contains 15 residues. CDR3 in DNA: TGTGCCAGCAGCGCCGGGACAGGGGGGAATCAGCCCCAGCATTTT. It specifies CASSAGTGGNQPQHF.

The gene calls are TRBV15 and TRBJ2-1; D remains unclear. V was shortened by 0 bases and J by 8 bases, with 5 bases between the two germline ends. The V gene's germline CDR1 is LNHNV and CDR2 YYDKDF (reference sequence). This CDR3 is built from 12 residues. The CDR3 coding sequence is TGTGCCACCAGCAGAGATCAATATGAGCAGTTCTTC. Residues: CATSRDQYEQFF.

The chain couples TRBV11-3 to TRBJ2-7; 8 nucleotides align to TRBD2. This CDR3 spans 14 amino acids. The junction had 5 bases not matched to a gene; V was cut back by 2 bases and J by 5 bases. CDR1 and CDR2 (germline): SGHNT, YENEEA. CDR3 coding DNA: TGTGCCAGCAGCTTACAAGCGGGAGACGACGAGCAGTACTTC. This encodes CASSLQAGDDEQYF.

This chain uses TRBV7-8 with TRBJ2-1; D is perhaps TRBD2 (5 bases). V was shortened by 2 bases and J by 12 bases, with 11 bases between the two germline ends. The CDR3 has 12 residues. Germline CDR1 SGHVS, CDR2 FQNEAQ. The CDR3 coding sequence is TGTGCCAGCAGCTTAAGCGGTGAAGGGCAGTTCTTC. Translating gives CASSLSGEGQFF.

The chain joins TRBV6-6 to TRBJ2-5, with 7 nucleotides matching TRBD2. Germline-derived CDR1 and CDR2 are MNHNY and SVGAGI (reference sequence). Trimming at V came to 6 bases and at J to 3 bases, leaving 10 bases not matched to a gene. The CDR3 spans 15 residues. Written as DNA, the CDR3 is TGTGCCAGCAGCCGCCCCGGGACTACCAAAGAGACCCAGTACTTC. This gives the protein CASSRPGTTKETQYF.

This chain's CDR3 is CASSLDWTSGTKPETQYF. CDR3 DNA sequence: TGTGCCAGCAGCTTAGATTGGACTAGCGGGACCAAACCAGAGACCCAGTACTTC. The gene calls are TRBV11-2 and TRBJ2-5; 12 nucleotides line up with TRBD2. This CDR3 comprises 18 residues. The junction had 9 bases not matched to a gene; V was cut back by 0 bases and J by 4 bases. Germline values: CDR1 SGHAT, CDR2 FQNNGV.

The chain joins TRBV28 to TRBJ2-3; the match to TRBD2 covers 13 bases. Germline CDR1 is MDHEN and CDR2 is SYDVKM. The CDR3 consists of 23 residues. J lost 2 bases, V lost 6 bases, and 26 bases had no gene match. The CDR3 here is CASSRGLAGARGLLRGHTDTQYF. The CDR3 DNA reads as TGTGCCAGCAGCCGAGGACTAGCGGGAGCCCGAGGTTTACTAAGGGGTCACACAGATACGCAGTATTTT.

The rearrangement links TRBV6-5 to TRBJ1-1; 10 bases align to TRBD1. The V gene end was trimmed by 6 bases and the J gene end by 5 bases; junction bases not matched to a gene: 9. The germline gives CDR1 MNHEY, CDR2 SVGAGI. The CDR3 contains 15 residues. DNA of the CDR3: TGTGCCAGCAGAGAGGGGACAGGGGCAGGGACTGAAGCTTTCTTT. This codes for CASREGTGAGTEAFF.

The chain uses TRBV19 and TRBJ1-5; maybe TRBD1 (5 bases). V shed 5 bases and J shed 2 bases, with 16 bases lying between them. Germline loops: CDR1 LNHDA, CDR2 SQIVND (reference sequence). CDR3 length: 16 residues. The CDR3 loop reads CASSVTRGTRNQPQHF. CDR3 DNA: TGTGCCAGTAGTGTCACAAGGGGTACTCGCAATCAGCCCCAGCATTTT.

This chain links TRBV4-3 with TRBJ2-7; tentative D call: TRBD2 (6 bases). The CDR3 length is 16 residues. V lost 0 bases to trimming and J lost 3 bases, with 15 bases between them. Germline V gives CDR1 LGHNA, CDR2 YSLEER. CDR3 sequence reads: CASSQDPSGPNYEQYF. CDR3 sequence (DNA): TGCGCCAGCAGCCAAGATCCGAGCGGGCCCAACTACGAGCAGTACTTC.

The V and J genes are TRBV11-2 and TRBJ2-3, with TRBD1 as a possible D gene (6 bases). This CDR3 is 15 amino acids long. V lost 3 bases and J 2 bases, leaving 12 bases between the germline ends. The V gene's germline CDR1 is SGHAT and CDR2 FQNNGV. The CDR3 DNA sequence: TGTGCCAGCAGCTTCTCAGGGGTTCCCACAGATACGCAGTATTTT. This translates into CASSFSGVPTDTQYF.